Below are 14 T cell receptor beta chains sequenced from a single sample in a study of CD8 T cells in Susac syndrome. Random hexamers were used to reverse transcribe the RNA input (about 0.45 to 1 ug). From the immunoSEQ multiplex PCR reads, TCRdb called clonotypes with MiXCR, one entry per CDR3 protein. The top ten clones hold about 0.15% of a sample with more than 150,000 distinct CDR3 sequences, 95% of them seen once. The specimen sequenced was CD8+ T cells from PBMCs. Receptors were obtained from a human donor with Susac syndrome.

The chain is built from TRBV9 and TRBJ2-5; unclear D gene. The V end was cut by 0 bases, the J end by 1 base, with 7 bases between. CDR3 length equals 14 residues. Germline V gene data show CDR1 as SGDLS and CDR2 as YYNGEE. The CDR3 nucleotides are TGTGCCAGCAGCGTAGGCAGATTCCAAGAGACCCAGTACTTC. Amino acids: CASSVGRFQETQYF.

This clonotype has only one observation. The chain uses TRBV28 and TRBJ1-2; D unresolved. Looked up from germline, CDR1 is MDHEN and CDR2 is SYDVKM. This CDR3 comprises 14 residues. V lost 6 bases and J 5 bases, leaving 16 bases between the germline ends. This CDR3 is CASSPRLRGYGYTF. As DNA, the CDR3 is TGTGCCAGCAGCCCCCGACTGCGCGGGTATGGCTACACCTTC.

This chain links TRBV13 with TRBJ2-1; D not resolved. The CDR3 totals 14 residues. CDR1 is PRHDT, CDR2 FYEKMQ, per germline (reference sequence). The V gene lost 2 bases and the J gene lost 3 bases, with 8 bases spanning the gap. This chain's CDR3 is CASSLRKIYNEQFF. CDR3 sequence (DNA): TGTGCCAGCAGCTTACGTAAAATCTACAATGAGCAGTTCTTC.

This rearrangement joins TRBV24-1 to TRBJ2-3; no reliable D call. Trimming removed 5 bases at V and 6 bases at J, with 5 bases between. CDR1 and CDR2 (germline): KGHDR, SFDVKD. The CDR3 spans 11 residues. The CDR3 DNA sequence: TGTGCCACCAGTGGCTGGGATACGCAGTATTTT. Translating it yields CATSGWDTQYF.

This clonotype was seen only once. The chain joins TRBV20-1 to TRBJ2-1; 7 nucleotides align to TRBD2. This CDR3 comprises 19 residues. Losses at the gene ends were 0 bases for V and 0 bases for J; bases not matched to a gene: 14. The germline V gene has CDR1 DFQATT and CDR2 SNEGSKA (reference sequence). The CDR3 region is CSARDLGRGTRSSYNEQFF. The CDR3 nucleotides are TGCAGTGCTAGAGATCTTGGGCGGGGGACTCGAAGCTCCTACAATGAGCAGTTCTTC.

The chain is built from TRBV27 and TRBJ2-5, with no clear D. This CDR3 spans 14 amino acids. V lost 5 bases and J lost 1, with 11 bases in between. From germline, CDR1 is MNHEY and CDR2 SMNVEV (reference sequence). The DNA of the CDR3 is TGTGCCAGCAGTCCCCTGCTGGGCCAAGAGACCCAGTACTTC. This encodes CASSPLLGQETQYF.

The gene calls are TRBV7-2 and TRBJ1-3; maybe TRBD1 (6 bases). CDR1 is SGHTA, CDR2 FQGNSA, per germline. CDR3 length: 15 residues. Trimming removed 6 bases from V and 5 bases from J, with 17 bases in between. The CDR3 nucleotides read TGTGCCAGCAGTTCCTACAGGGTGTTGAGAAACACCATATATTTT. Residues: CASSSYRVLRNTIYF.

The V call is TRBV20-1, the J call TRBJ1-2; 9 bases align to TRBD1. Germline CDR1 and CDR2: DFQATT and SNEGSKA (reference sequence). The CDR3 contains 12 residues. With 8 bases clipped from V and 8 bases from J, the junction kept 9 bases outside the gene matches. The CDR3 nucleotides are TGCAGTTCACAGGGGGCTTTGCAGGGCTACACCTTC. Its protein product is CSSQGALQGYTF.

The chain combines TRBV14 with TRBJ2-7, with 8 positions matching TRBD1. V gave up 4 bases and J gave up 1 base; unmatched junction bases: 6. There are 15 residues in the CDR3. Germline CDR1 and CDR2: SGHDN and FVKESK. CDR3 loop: CASSPRQGRSYEQYF. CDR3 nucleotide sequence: TGTGCCAGCAGCCCTCGACAGGGGAGGTCCTACGAGCAGTACTTC. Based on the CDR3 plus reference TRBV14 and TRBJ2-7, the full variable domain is EAGVTQFPSHSVIEKGQTVTLRCDPISGHDNLYWYRRVMGKEIKFLLHFVKESKQDESGMPNNRFLAERTGGTYSTLKVQPAELEDSGVYFCASSPRQGRSYEQYFGPGTRLTVT.

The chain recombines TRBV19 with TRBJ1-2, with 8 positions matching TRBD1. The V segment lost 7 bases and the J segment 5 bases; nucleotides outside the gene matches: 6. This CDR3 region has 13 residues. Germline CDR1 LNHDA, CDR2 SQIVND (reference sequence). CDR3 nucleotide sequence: TGTGCCAGTACTCGGGACAGGAGATATGGCTACACCTTC. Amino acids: CASTRDRRYGYTF.

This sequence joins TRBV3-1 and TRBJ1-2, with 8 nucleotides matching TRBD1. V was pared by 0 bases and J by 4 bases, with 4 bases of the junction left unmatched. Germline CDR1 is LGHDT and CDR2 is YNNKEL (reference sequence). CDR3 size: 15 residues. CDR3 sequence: CASSQDNRGAYGYTF. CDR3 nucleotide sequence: TGTGCCAGCAGCCAAGATAACAGGGGGGCCTATGGCTACACCTTC.

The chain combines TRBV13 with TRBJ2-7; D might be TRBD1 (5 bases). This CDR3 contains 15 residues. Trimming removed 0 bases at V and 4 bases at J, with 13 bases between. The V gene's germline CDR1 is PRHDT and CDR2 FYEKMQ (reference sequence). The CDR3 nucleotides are TGTGCCAGCAGCTTAGGAGACAGACTTAATTACGAGCAGTACTTC. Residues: CASSLGDRLNYEQYF.

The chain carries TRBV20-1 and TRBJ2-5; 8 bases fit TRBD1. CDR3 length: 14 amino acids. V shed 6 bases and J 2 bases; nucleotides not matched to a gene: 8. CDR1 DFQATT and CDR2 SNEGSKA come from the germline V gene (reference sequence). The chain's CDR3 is CSAPTGAWQETQYF. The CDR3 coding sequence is TGCAGTGCGCCGACAGGGGCCTGGCAAGAGACCCAGTACTTC.

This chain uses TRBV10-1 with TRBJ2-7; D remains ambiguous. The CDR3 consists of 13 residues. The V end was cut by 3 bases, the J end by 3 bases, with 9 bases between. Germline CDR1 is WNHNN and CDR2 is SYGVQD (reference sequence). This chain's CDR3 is CASSERTDYEQYF. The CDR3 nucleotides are TGCGCCAGCAGTGAAAGGACGGACTACGAGCAGTACTTC.